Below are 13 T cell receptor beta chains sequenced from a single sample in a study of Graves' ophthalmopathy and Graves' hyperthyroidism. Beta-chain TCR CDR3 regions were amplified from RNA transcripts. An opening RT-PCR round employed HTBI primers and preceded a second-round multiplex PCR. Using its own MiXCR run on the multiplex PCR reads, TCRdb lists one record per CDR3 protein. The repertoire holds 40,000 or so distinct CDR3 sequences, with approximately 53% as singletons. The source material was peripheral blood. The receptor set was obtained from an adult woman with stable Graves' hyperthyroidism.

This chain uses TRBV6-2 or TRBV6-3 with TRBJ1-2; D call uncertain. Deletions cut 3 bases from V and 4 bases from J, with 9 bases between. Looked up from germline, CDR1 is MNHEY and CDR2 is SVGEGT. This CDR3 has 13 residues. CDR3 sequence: CASSYGQIYGYTF. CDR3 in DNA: TGTGCCAGCAGTTATGGGCAGATCTATGGCTACACCTTC.

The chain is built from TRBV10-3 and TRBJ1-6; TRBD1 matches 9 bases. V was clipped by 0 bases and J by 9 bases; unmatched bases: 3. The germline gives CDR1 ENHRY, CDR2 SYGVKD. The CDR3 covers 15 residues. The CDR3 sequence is CAISESGQGISPLHF. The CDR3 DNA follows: TGTGCCATCAGTGAGTCGGGACAGGGTATTTCACCCCTCCACTTT.

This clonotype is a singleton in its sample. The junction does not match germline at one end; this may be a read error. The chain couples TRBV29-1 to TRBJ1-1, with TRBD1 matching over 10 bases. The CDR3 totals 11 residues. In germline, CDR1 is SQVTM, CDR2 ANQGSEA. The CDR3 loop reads CSVESDRGTHF. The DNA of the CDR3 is TGCAGCGTTGAGTCGGACAGGGGGACCCACTTT.

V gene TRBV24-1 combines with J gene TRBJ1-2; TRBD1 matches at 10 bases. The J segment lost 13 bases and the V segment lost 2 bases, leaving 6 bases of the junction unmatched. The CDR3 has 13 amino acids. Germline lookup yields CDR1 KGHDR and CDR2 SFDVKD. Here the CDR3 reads CATSDSQGQGFTF. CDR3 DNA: TGTGCCACCAGTGATTCCCAGGGACAGGGGTTCACCTTC.

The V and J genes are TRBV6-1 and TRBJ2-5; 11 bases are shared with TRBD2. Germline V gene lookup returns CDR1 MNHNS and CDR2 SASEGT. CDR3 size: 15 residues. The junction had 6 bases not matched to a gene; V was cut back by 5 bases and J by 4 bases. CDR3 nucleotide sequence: TGTGCCAGCAGTCTAGCGGGAGGCCGGGGAGAGACCCAGTACTTC. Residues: CASSLAGGRGETQYF.

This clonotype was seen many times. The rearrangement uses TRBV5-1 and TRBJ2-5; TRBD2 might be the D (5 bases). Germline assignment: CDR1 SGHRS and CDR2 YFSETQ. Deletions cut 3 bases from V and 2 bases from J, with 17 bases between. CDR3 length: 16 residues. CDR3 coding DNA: TGCGCCAGCAGCTCCGGACTGGGTTGGGAGCAAGAGACCCAGTACTTC. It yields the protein CASSSGLGWEQETQYF.

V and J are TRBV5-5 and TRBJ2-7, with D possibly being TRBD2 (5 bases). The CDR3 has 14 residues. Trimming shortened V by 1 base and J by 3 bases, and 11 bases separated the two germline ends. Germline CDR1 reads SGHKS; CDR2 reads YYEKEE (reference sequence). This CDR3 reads CASSLLRRYYEQYF. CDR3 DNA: TGTGCCAGCAGCTTGCTACGGAGGTACTACGAGCAGTACTTC.

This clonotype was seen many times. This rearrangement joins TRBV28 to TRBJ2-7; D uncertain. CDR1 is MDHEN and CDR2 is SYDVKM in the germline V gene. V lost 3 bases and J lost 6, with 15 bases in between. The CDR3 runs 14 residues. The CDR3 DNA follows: TGTGCCAGCAGTTTGCCTCTACCTACCAGCGAGCAGTACTTC. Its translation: CASSLPLPTSEQYF.

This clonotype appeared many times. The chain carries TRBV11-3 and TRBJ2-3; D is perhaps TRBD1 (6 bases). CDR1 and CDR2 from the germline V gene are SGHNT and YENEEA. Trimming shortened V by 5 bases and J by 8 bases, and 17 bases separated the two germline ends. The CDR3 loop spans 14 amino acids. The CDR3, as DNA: TGTGCCAGCAGCCCTCGGCGGCAGGGGCGTACGCAGTATTTT. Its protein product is CASSPRRQGRTQYF.

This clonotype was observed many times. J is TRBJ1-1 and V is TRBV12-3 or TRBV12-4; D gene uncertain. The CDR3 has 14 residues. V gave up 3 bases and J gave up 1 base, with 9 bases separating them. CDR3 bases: TGTGCCAGCAGTTTTGGGAGACAGAACACTGAAGCTTTCTTT. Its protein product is CASSFGRQNTEAFF.

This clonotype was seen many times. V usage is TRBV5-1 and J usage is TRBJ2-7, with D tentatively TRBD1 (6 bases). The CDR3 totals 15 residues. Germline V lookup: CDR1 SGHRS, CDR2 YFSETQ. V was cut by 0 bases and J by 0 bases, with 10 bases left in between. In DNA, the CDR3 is TGCGCCAGCAGCTTGGGGGCCAGGGGCTCCTACGAGCAGTACTTC. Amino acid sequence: CASSLGARGSYEQYF.

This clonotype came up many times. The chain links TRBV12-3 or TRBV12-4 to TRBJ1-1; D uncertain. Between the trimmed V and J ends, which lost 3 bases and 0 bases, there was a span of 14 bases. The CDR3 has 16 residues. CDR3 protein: CASSLSPFSMNTEAFF. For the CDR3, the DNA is TGTGCCAGCAGTTTGAGTCCGTTCTCTATGAACACTGAAGCTTTCTTT.

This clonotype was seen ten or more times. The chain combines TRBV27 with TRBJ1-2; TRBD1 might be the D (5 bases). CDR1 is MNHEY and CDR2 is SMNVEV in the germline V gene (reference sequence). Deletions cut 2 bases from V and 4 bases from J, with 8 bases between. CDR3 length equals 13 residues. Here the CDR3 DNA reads TGTGCCAGCAGTTTAAAAGGGGTCTATGGCTACACCTTC. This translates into CASSLKGVYGYTF.